The 5 T cell receptor beta chains in this list originate from one sample, sequenced in a study of blood T cells in healthy people across ages. PCR was performed a second time for roughly 7 to 12 cycles using a sample-barcoded 5' primer and a J-beta primer mix. TCRdb reprocessed the 5' RACE reads with MiXCR, giving one entry per CDR3 protein. The sample includes roughly 700,000 distinct CDR3 sequences, 20% to 25% of them seen just once. The same data also went into a second study, on T cells of mothers and their children.

The sequenced sample consisted of blood. The receptors here all came from a boy aged 5-17 years in good health.

The sample holds a few counts of this clonotype. The chain is built from TRBV7-9 and TRBJ1-2; D may be TRBD1 (6 bases). Trimming took off 5 bases at V and 7 bases at J, with 11 bases between the two ends. This CDR3 region has 12 residues. The V gene's germline CDR1 is SEHNR and CDR2 FQNEAQ (reference sequence). This chain's CDR3 is CASSPPGVGYTF. The CDR3 DNA reads as TGTGCCAGCAGCCCCCCAGGGGTTGGCTACACCTTC.

In the case of this clonotype: Given a much more abundant clone one base away, this may be a read error. The V call is TRBV7-2, the J call TRBJ1-2, with 10 bases fitting TRBD1. There are 14 residues in the CDR3. Germline V gives CDR1 SGHTA, CDR2 FQGNSA. CDR3 sequence reads: CARSPPGQGNGYTF. The CDR3 region has the DNA TGTGCCCGCAGCCCTCCGGGACAGGGGAATGGCTACACCTTC.

This clonotype was seen at least ten times. The V gene is TRBV7-3, the J gene TRBJ1-3; D is uncertain. Germline V CDR1 and CDR2: SGHTA, FQGTGA. V lost 5 bases and J lost 4, with 3 bases in between. This CDR3 is 11 amino acids long. The CDR3, as DNA: TGTGCCAGCAGCCGGGGAAACACCATATATTTT. Amino acid sequence: CASSRGNTIYF.

This clonotype has a handful of counts. V gene TRBV27 combines with J gene TRBJ2-7, with D perhaps matching TRBD1 (5 bases). The germline V gene has CDR1 MNHEY and CDR2 SMNVEV (reference sequence). The V end lost 9 bases, the J end lost 2 bases, and 20 bases lay between the germline ends. The CDR3 loop spans 15 amino acids. CDR3: CASWGEGRGTYEQYF. The CDR3 nucleotides read TGTGCCAGTTGGGGCGAAGGTCGTGGGACCTACGAGCAGTACTTC.

This rearrangement joins TRBV20-1 to TRBJ1-6; 9 bases are shared with TRBD1. The length of the CDR3 is 18 residues. Per germline, CDR1 DFQATT and CDR2 SNEGSKA (reference sequence). With V trimmed by 4 bases and J by 2 bases, 12 bases remained unmatched. The CDR3 region has the DNA TGCAGTGCTACAGGCCCTACAGGGGGCAACGCCTATAATTCACCCCTCCACTTT. This encodes CSATGPTGGNAYNSPLHF.